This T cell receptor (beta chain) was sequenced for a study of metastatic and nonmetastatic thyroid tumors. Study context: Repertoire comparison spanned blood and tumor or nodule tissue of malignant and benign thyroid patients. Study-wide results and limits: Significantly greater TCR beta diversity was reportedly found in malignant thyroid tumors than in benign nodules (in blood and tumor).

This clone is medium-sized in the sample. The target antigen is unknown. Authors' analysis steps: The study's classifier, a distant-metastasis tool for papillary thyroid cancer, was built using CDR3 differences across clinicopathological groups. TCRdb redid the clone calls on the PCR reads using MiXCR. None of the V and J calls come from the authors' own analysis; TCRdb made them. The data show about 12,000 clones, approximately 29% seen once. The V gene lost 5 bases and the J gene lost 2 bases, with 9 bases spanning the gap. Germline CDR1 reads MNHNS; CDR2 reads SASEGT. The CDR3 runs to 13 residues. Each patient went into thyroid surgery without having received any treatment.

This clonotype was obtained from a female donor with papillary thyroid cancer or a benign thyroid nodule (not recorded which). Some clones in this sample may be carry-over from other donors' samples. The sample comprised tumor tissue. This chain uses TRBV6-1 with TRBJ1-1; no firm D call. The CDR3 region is CASSRPLNTEAFF. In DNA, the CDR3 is TGTGCCAGCAGTCGGCCGCTCAACACTGAAGCTTTCTTT.